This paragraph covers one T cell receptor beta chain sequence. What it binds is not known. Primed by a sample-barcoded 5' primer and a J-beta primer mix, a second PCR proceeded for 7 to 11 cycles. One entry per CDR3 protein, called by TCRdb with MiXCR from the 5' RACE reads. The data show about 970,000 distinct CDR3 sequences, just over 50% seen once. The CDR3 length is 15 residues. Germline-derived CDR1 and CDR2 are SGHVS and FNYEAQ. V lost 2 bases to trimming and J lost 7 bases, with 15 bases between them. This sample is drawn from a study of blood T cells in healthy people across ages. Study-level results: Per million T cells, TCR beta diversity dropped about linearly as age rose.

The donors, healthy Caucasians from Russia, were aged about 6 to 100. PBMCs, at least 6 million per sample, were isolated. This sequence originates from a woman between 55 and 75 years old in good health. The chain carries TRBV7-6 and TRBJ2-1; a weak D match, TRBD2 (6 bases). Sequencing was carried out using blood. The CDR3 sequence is CASSLNRAGRNEQFF. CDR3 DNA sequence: TGTGCCAGCAGCTTAAATCGGGCTGGGAGGAATGAGCAGTTCTTC. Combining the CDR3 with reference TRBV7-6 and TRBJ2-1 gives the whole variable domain GAGVSQSPRYKVTKRGQDVALRCDPISGHVSLYWYRQALGQGPEFLTYFNYEAQQDKSGLPNDRFSAERPEGSISTLTIQRTEQRDSAMYRCASSLNRAGRNEQFFGPGTRLTVL.